This T cell receptor beta chain came from a study of blood T cell repertoires in COVID-19. Study context: Donors in the United States, Italy and Spain gave samples during acute or convalescent COVID-19. Sources were T cells, B-cell-depleted T cells, or PBMCs; the material itself was cDNA or gDNA.

Looked up from germline, CDR1 is SGHRS and CDR2 is YFSETQ. The CDR3 is 19 amino acids. J gave up 0 bases and V 1 base, and 6 bases lay outside the gene matches. In the original workflow: Researchers report that nucleated cell counts were estimated from reference gene primer amplification. Assay: immunoSEQ multiplex PCR; the TCRdb copy retains only in-frame clones and omits some. That table supplies the V and J calls and clone size; D and trimming were determined from the DNA. Altogether 250,000 to 350,000 clones are present, about 91% being singletons, with the ten largest covering around 12%. This sequence was found in a woman aged 55-69 years with acute or convalescent COVID-19. The sample was peripheral blood. V is TRBV5-1 and J is TRBJ2-1; 14 bases are shared with TRBD2. In DNA, the CDR3 is TGCGCCAGCAGCTTGAACCCGGGACTAGCGGGGGCCTCCTACAATGAGCAGTTCTTC. This encodes CASSLNPGLAGASYNEQFF.